The 21 T cell receptor beta chains below all came from one sample that was sequenced in a study of early T cells in non-severe SARS-CoV-2 infection (dated by TCRdb to about 2021). Library preparation was by 5' RACE. The data were produced on a NextSeq 500. TCRdb reprocessing: public reads trimmed at Q25 with fastp, clones called with MiXCR, in-frame beta chains kept. Rows are combined by CDR3 protein, so each entry shows the most common genes and DNA. For this sample the table gives tens of thousands of distinct CDR3 sequences, of which 12% to 15% were detected only once. Roughly 6% of the sample is in the top ten clones. Sequencing was performed on whole blood. These TCRs come from an adult who was a healthcare worker with PCR-confirmed SARS-CoV-2 infection or an uninfected control (not recorded which).

This chain links TRBV20-1 with TRBJ2-7; 8 bases line up with TRBD1. Germline CDR1 reads DFQATT; CDR2 reads SNEGSKA (reference sequence). V lost 7 bases to trimming and J lost 6 bases; unmatched junction nucleotides: 11. The CDR3 has 13 amino acids. The CDR3 here is CSVPTGERREQYF. CDR3 sequence (DNA): TGCAGTGTACCGACAGGGGAAAGGCGCGAGCAGTACTTC.

The chain recombines TRBV3-1 with TRBJ1-1; D unclear. Germline V gives CDR1 LGHDT, CDR2 YNNKEL (reference sequence). V gave up 1 base and J gave up 5 bases, with 8 bases separating them. The CDR3 extends over 13 amino acids. The CDR3 loop is CASSQAGLTEAFF. Here the CDR3 DNA reads TGTGCCAGCAGCCAAGCGGGGTTAACTGAAGCTTTCTTT. The full variable domain, with the rest looked up from reference TRBV3-1 and TRBJ1-1, is DTAVSQTPKYLVTQMGNDKSIKCEQNLGHDTMYWYKQDSKKFLKIMFSYNNKELIINETVPNRFSPKSPDKAHLNLHINSLELGDSAVYFCASSQAGLTEAFFGQGTRLTVV.

This clonotype was found a few times. The chain is built from TRBV11-2 and TRBJ2-1, with 7 bases aligning to TRBD2. In germline, CDR1 is SGHAT, CDR2 FQNNGV. The CDR3 contains 15 residues. J gave up 0 bases and V 3 bases, and 2 bases lay outside the gene matches. The CDR3 spells CASSFSGVSYNEQFF. The CDR3 region has the DNA TGTGCCAGCAGCTTCAGCGGGGTCTCCTACAATGAGCAGTTCTTC.

This clonotype was found a few times. The chain employs TRBV7-8 and TRBJ1-2; D gene unclear. The V gene's germline CDR1 is SGHVS and CDR2 FQNEAQ. The CDR3 spans 10 residues. V lost 6 bases and J lost 7, with 6 bases in between. The CDR3 protein is CASRPGGYTF. The CDR3 DNA reads TGTGCCAGCAGGCCAGGTGGCTACACCTTC.

The gene calls are TRBV2 and TRBJ1-2; D might be TRBD1 (5 bases). This CDR3 comprises 15 residues. Trimming stripped 3 bases from V and 3 bases from J, with 14 bases between. CDR1 is SNHLY, CDR2 FYNNEI, per germline. CDR3 in DNA: TGTGCCAGCAGTGATTTTTTGAGGGGTGACTATGGCTACACCTTC. It specifies CASSDFLRGDYGYTF.

This clonotype has a count of ten or more. The V call is TRBV11-2, the J call TRBJ2-5; TRBD1 agrees at 9 bases. The germline gives CDR1 SGHAT, CDR2 FQNNGV. V dropped 5 bases and J dropped 2; count of bases not matched to a gene: 3. This CDR3 contains 14 residues. CDR3 nucleotide sequence: TGTGCCAGCAGCGTGGGGACAGGGCAAGAGACCCAGTACTTC. Amino acid sequence: CASSVGTGQETQYF.

V is TRBV29-1 and J is TRBJ1-4; 7 bases align to TRBD1. With 2 bases clipped from V and 10 bases from J, the junction kept 16 bases outside the gene matches. The CDR3 is made up of 16 amino acids. The V gene's germline CDR1 is SQVTM and CDR2 ANQGSEA. The CDR3 DNA is TGCAGCGTTGAAACTGATGGGGCCCCAGGGGGTGTAAAACTGTTTTTT. It yields the protein CSVETDGAPGGVKLFF.

This clonotype was counted between two and nine times. The rearrangement uses TRBV18 and TRBJ1-3, with unresolved D. The CDR3 covers 16 residues. From germline, CDR1 is KGHSH and CDR2 LQKENI. V lost 3 bases, J lost 8 bases, and 20 bases lay in between. As DNA, the CDR3 is TGTGCCAGCTCACCGCGGGGTTTTTTGACATCGGACACCATATATTTT. Its protein product is CASSPRGFLTSDTIYF. The full variable domain, rest sourced from reference TRBV18 and TRBJ1-3, is NAGVMQNPRHLVRRRGQEARLRCSPMKGHSHVYWYRQLPEEGLKFMVYLQKENIIDESGMPKERFSAEFPKEGPSILRIQQVVRGDSAAYFCASSPRGFLTSDTIYFGEGSWLTVV.

This clonotype came up many times. This chain joins TRBV6-4 and TRBJ2-1; 8 bases fit TRBD2. The CDR3 covers 16 residues. Germline V gene sequence: CDR1 MRHNA, CDR2 SNTAGT. Trimming took 5 bases from V and 6 from J; bases not matched to a gene: 12. This CDR3 is CASSTVAGLVRNEQFF. DNA for the CDR3: TGTGCCAGCAGTACCGTGGCGGGACTAGTCCGCAATGAGCAGTTCTTC.

The chain carries TRBV28 and TRBJ1-6; D gene uncertain. V lost 2 bases to trimming and J lost 6 bases, with 5 bases between them. This CDR3 is 13 amino acids long. CDR1 is MDHEN, CDR2 SYDVKM, per germline. CDR3 in amino acids: CASSLKVNSPLHF. CDR3 in DNA: TGTGCCAGCAGTTTAAAGGTTAATTCACCCCTCCACTTT.

V usage is TRBV5-1 and J usage is TRBJ2-5, with 10 bases lining up with TRBD1. This CDR3 has 13 amino acids. Germline CDR1 is SGHRS and CDR2 is YFSETQ. The trim removed 7 bases at V and 5 bases at J, leaving 5 bases unmatched. The CDR3 DNA follows: TGCGCCAGCGGGACAGGGGCGACGGAGACCCAGTACTTC. Translating gives CASGTGATETQYF.

The gene calls are TRBV3-1 and TRBJ1-1; no reliable D call. V lost 0 bases to trimming and J lost 0 bases, with 8 bases between them. The CDR3 is made up of 15 amino acids. Germline V gene data show CDR1 as LGHDT and CDR2 as YNNKEL (reference sequence). In nucleotides, the CDR3 is TGTGCCAGCAGCCAAGAGTTGCGGATGAACACTGAAGCTTTCTTT. Translating gives CASSQELRMNTEAFF.

This chain links TRBV9 with TRBJ2-3; either TRBD1 or TRBD2 may supply D (6 bases each). Germline lookup yields CDR1 SGDLS and CDR2 YYNGEE. The V end lost 0 bases, the J end lost 4 bases, and 12 bases lay between the germline ends. The CDR3 has 15 amino acids. The CDR3 sequence is CASSVGGGLSDTQYF. CDR3 bases: TGTGCCAGCAGCGTAGGTGGGGGGCTCTCAGATACGCAGTATTTT.

This sequence joins TRBV28 and TRBJ2-7, with D possibly TRBD2 on 5 matching bases. The germline gives CDR1 MDHEN, CDR2 SYDVKM. CDR3 length: 13 residues. V shed 6 bases and J shed 5 bases, with 14 bases lying between them. CDR3 nucleotides: TGTGCCAGCAGGCCCGGAGGCCCCCACGAGCAGTACTTC. This translates into CASRPGGPHEQYF. Based on the CDR3 plus reference TRBV28 and TRBJ2-7, the full variable domain is DVKVTQSSRYLVKRTGEKVFLECVQDMDHENMFWYRQDPGLGLRLIYFSYDVKMKEKGDIPEGYSVSREKKERFSLILESASTNQTSMYLCASRPGGPHEQYFGPGTRLTVT.

In its sample, this clonotype was seen many times. The V gene is TRBV20-1, the J gene TRBJ2-7; D is possibly TRBD1 (5 bases). Germline V gene data show CDR1 as DFQATT and CDR2 as SNEGSKA (reference sequence). V lost 0 bases and J lost 0, with 12 bases in between. This CDR3 has 15 amino acids. CDR3 bases: TGCAGTGCTAGAGATCCGAACAGGAGCTCCTACGAGCAGTACTTC. It specifies CSARDPNRSSYEQYF.

This clonotype was counted a few times. The chain uses TRBV28 and TRBJ2-6, with 7 bases matching TRBD1. V lost 3 bases to trimming and J lost 0 bases; unmatched junction nucleotides: 5. The CDR3 consists of 17 residues. Germline loops: CDR1 MDHEN, CDR2 SYDVKM. CDR3 amino acids: CASSFETGSSGANVLTF. For the CDR3, the DNA is TGTGCCAGCAGTTTCGAGACAGGGAGCTCTGGGGCCAACGTCCTGACTTTC.

The chain joins TRBV12-3 or TRBV12-4 to TRBJ2-4; D is unclear. CDR3 length equals 15 residues. Trimming stripped 3 bases from V and 0 bases from J, with 9 bases between. In nucleotides, the CDR3 is TGTGCCAGCAGTTTTGATTTGGTAGCCAAAAACATTCAGTACTTC. Translated, it gives CASSFDLVAKNIQYF.

This clonotype was seen a few times. The chain uses TRBV28 and TRBJ1-2; 7 bases match TRBD1. V was pared by 5 bases and J by 5 bases, with 2 bases of the junction left unmatched. The CDR3 consists of 12 residues. Looked up from germline, CDR1 is MDHEN and CDR2 is SYDVKM. The CDR3 bases are TGTGCCAGCAGTGGACAGGCGTATGGCTACACCTTC. Amino acids: CASSGQAYGYTF.

The V and J genes are TRBV7-8 and TRBJ2-2; 10 bases fit TRBD2. Germline CDR1 and CDR2: SGHVS and FQNEAQ. The CDR3 has 14 residues. After removal of 11 bases from V and 2 bases from J, the junction contained 5 bases not matched to a gene. CDR3 protein: CAVASGGNTGELFF. The CDR3 region has the DNA TGTGCCGTGGCTAGCGGGGGAAACACCGGGGAGCTGTTTTTT.

This clonotype was seen ten or more times. The genes are TRBV20-1 and TRBJ2-7, with 7 bases that match TRBD1. V shed 0 bases and J 4 bases; nucleotides not matched to a gene: 6. This CDR3 comprises 14 residues. Germline CDR1 is DFQATT and CDR2 is SNEGSKA (reference sequence). The CDR3 DNA sequence: TGCAGTGCTAGAGAAGCGGACAGGCGATACGAGCAGTACTTC. As protein: CSAREADRRYEQYF.

This clonotype turned up a few times. The rearrangement uses TRBV28 and TRBJ1-5; D gene ambiguous. The CDR3 contains 11 residues. Per the germline V gene, CDR1 is MDHEN and CDR2 is SYDVKM. Deletions cut 8 bases from V and 4 bases from J, with 6 bases between. Here the CDR3 reads CASGANQPQHF. In nucleotides, the CDR3 is TGTGCCAGCGGAGCTAATCAGCCCCAGCATTTT.